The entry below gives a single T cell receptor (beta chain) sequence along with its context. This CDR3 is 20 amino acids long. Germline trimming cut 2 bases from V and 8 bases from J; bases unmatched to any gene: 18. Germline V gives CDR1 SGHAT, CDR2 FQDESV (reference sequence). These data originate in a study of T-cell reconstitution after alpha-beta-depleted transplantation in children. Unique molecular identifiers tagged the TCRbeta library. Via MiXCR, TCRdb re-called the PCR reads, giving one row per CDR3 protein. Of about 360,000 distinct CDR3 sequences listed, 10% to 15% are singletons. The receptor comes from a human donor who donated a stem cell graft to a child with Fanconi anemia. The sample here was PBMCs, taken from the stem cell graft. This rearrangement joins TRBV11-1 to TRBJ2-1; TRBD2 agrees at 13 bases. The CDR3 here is CASSLKWESRTSGRVDEQFF. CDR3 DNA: TGTGCCAGCAGCTTAAAATGGGAATCCAGGACTAGCGGGAGAGTTGATGAGCAGTTCTTC.